The clone carrying this T cell receptor (beta chain) has at least ten counts. Its target is not known. Unmatched junction bases numbered 16, after V lost 5 bases and J lost 11 bases. The germline CDR1 and CDR2 sequences are SEHNR and FQNEAQ (reference sequence). The CDR3 runs to 15 residues. This entry is derived from a study of regulatory T cells in long-lasting Graves disease. The wider study: Newly diagnosed Graves' patients had under 3 months of antithyroid drugs.

Time point denoted: newly diagnosed GD, antithyroid drugs for less than 3 months. From PBMCs, RNA was extracted and then used to make the TCR library. Relying on iRepertoire HTBI primers and Arm-PCR of CDR3 regions, the team built TCR beta libraries. TCRdb reanalysed the multiplex PCR reads using MiXCR and keeps one entry per CDR3 protein. Of 300,000 to 400,000 distinct CDR3 sequences in the sample, about 16% were seen once. General study results and limits: With a small sample size, accuracy may have been reduced. Newly diagnosed disease favored TRBV20-1 and TRBJ2-1 over persistent disease. TCR diversity was lower in persistent than newly diagnosed Graves' disease.

The chain has TRBV7-9 and TRBJ1-1; 8 bases align to TRBD1. This sequence was found in a female donor with Graves disease. The material was peripheral blood mononuclear cells (PBMCs), obtained at new diagnosis, from a patient treated with antithyroid drugs. Written as DNA, the CDR3 is TGTGCCAGCAGCCAGGGGGCGCACGGGGCAGTGGCGGCTTTCTTT. Its protein is CASSQGAHGAVAAFF.